These 19 T cell receptor beta chains originate from one sample sequenced in a study of molecular identifiers for immune sequencing clone quantification. TCRdb reanalysed the PCR reads using MiXCR and keeps one entry per CDR3 protein. The table lists hundreds of thousands of distinct CDR3 sequences, 25% of them singletons, with 0.78% in the top ten. The sequenced material came from naive CD8+ T cells from blood, with Jurkat cell RNA spiked in. Described subset: FACS-sorted CD8+CD4-CCR7+CD45RA+ naive T cells. The receptors here all came from a human donor in good health. Some libraries in this study had Jurkat cell RNA spiked in.

This clonotype was detected only a few times. The V call is TRBV7-6, the J call TRBJ2-7; 10 nucleotides line up with TRBD1. This CDR3 contains 15 residues. Germline CDR1 SGHVS, CDR2 FNYEAQ. Losses at the gene ends were 5 bases for V and 3 bases for J; bases not matched to a gene: 7. CDR3 nucleotide sequence: TGTGCCAGCAGCGGTTACGGGACAGGGGACTACGAGCAGTACTTC. Amino acid sequence: CASSGYGTGDYEQYF.

This clonotype was observed many times. The chain combines TRBV20-1 with TRBJ2-7; 13 nucleotides line up with TRBD2. With 6 bases clipped from V and 3 bases from J, the junction kept 14 bases outside the gene matches. The CDR3 has 17 residues. In germline, CDR1 is DFQATT, CDR2 SNEGSKA (reference sequence). The CDR3 protein is CSAPTPWTSGSVYEQYF. DNA for the CDR3: TGCAGTGCCCCAACCCCTTGGACTAGCGGGAGTGTCTACGAGCAGTACTTC.

V gene TRBV29-1 combines with J gene TRBJ2-1; 11 nucleotides agree with TRBD2. With 6 bases clipped from V and 3 bases from J, the junction kept 7 bases outside the gene matches. The CDR3 is made up of 15 amino acids. Per germline, CDR1 SQVTM and CDR2 ANQGSEA. CDR3 loop: CSVVGLAANYNEQFF. CDR3 nucleotide sequence: TGCAGCGTAGTGGGACTAGCGGCAAACTACAATGAGCAGTTCTTC.

This clonotype was counted only a few times. J is TRBJ2-7 and V is TRBV10-1; either TRBD1 or TRBD2 may fit D (5 bases each). The CDR3 runs 12 residues. Germline CDR1 and CDR2: WNHNN and SYGVQD (reference sequence). V was clipped by 4 bases and J by 5 bases, with 9 bases between them. The CDR3, as DNA: TGCGCCAGCAGTGGAGGGACCCACGAGCAGTACTTC. Protein sequence: CASSGGTHEQYF.

A note on this clonotype: This may be a read error: a much more frequent sequence differs by one nucleotide. The V and J genes are TRBV27 and TRBJ2-3; TRBD2 agrees at 7 bases. The CDR3 totals 15 residues. J lost 2 bases, V lost 7 bases, and 9 bases had no gene match. Germline V lookup: CDR1 MNHEY, CDR2 SMNVEV (reference sequence). The CDR3, as DNA: TGTGCCAGCACCTGGCGGGGGTCCTCCACAGATACGCAGTATTTT. Protein sequence: CASTWRGSSTDTQYF.

This clonotype came up many times. The chain carries TRBV20-1 and TRBJ1-2; no reliable D call. The CDR3 runs to 14 residues. The germline V gene has CDR1 DFQATT and CDR2 SNEGSKA (reference sequence). Trimming shortened V by 6 bases and J by 0 bases, and 14 bases separated the two germline ends. CDR3 residues: CSAPSAGANYGYTF. CDR3 in DNA: TGCAGTGCCCCATCGGCAGGAGCTAACTATGGCTACACCTTC.

This clonotype has at least ten counts. The CDR3 coding sequence is TGTGCCAGCACCCTAATGAACACCGGGGAGCTGTTTTTT. Encoded protein: CASTLMNTGELFF. The rearrangement joins TRBV6-2 or TRBV6-3 to TRBJ2-2; D unresolved. Between the trimmed V and J ends, which lost 7 bases and 1 base, there was a span of 7 bases. The V gene's germline CDR1 is MNHEY and CDR2 SVGEGT. The CDR3 has 13 residues.

This clonotype appeared a few times. This rearrangement joins TRBV7-9 to TRBJ1-2; unclear D gene. With 0 bases removed from V and 3 bases from J, the gap between germline ends came to 11 bases. Germline assignment: CDR1 SEHNR and CDR2 FQNEAQ (reference sequence). This CDR3 spans 15 amino acids. The CDR3: CASSLAGYIDYGYTF. CDR3 DNA: TGTGCCAGCAGCTTAGCAGGGTACATTGACTATGGCTACACCTTC.

This clonotype was observed at least ten times. The rearrangement uses TRBV25-1 and TRBJ2-3; 12 bases are a match to TRBD1. V shed 5 bases, J shed 4 bases, and the junction held 13 bases outside the gene matches. Germline V CDR1 and CDR2: MGHDK, SYGVNS. The CDR3 runs to 18 residues. The CDR3 loop reads CASSKPGQGARYADTQYF. CDR3 bases: TGTGCCAGCAGTAAACCGGGACAGGGGGCGCGTTACGCAGATACGCAGTATTTT.

Points on this clonotype: A much larger clonotype is one base distant, so this may be a read error. V gene TRBV28 combines with J gene TRBJ1-5; maybe TRBD1 (5 bases). The CDR3 is 14 residues long. The V end lost 4 bases, the J end lost 9 bases, and 16 bases lay between the germline ends. Looked up from germline, CDR1 is MDHEN and CDR2 is SYDVKM. The CDR3 sequence: CASSSRGGGPPQHF. CDR3 nucleotides: TGTGCCAGCAGTTCCCGGGGGGGTGGTCCGCCCCAGCATTTT. Looking up the rest from reference TRBV28 and TRBJ1-5 gives the full variable domain: DVKVTQSSRYLVKRTGEKVFLECVQDMDHENMFWYRQDPGLGLRLIYFSYDVKMKEKGDIPEGYSVSREKKERFSLILESASTNQTSMYLCASSSRGGGPPQHFGDGTRLSIL.

The chain links TRBV28 to TRBJ2-7, with a possible D match to TRBD1 (6 bases). V lost 6 bases to trimming and J lost 12 bases, with 15 bases between them. Germline V CDR1 and CDR2: MDHEN, SYDVKM. CDR3 length: 11 residues. The CDR3 protein is CASSPGTKPYF. DNA of the CDR3: TGTGCCAGCAGCCCGGGGACAAAGCCGTACTTC.

This clonotype was picked up a small number of times. CDR3 loop: CASSIGGAGANVLTF. In DNA, the CDR3 is TGTGCCAGTAGTATAGGTGGTGCTGGGGCCAACGTCCTGACTTTC. V usage is TRBV19 and J usage is TRBJ2-6; no firm D call. Germline CDR1 is LNHDA and CDR2 is SQIVND (reference sequence). This CDR3 region has 15 residues. The germline V and J ends were trimmed by 1 base and 2 bases, with 6 bases remaining between them.

On this clonotype: Since a much larger clone is just one base distant, this may be a read error. This chain joins TRBV12-5 and TRBJ1-1; 8 bases agree with TRBD1. Germline trimming cut 6 bases from V and 1 base from J; bases unmatched to any gene: 7. This CDR3 has 15 residues. Germline assignment: CDR1 LGHNT and CDR2 FRNRAP. CDR3 in DNA: TGTGCTAGTGGCGCAGGGGGCGCGGGGAACACTGAAGCTTTCTTT. The encoded protein is CASGAGGAGNTEAFF.

The chain uses TRBV11-2 and TRBJ2-5, with 8 bases that match TRBD1. The CDR3 totals 14 residues. CDR1 is SGHAT, CDR2 FQNNGV, per germline. V trimming: 4 bases; J trimming: 3 bases; junction bases outside the gene matches: 4. The CDR3 bases are TGTGCCAGCAGCTCGACAGGGGTCGAAGAGACCCAGTACTTC. Its translation: CASSSTGVEETQYF.

The chain employs TRBV11-2 and TRBJ2-7, with 9 positions matching TRBD1. Germline V gene data show CDR1 as SGHAT and CDR2 as FQNNGV. This CDR3 comprises 15 residues. V was pared by 4 bases and J by 5 bases, with 9 bases of the junction left unmatched. The CDR3 region is CASSWPGQGIHEQYF. Here the CDR3 DNA reads TGTGCCAGCAGCTGGCCTGGACAGGGGATCCACGAGCAGTACTTC.

This clonotype was observed a handful of times. The chain links TRBV6-6 to TRBJ1-5; no reliable D call. The CDR3 has 14 residues. CDR1 MNHNY and CDR2 SVGAGI come from the germline V gene (reference sequence). Trimming pared 7 bases from V and 4 bases from J, leaving 14 bases between. The CDR3 nucleotides are TGTGCCAGCACCGGTAGCCCAAGTAATCAGCCCCAGCATTTT. Its protein product is CASTGSPSNQPQHF.

This clonotype was counted ten times or more. This rearrangement joins TRBV2 to TRBJ1-1, with a possible D match to TRBD1 (6 bases). The CDR3 contains 15 residues. Germline V gives CDR1 SNHLY, CDR2 FYNNEI. The V end lost 4 bases, the J end lost 0 bases, and 12 bases lay between the germline ends. In DNA form, the CDR3 reads TGTGCCAGCAGTGCCGGGACAATCATGAACACTGAAGCTTTCTTT. Its protein product is CASSAGTIMNTEAFF.

The rearrangement uses TRBV7-3 and TRBJ2-1; D is possibly TRBD1 (6 bases). The germline gives CDR1 SGHTA, CDR2 FQGTGA. V was cut by 1 base and J by 8 bases, with 9 bases left in between. This CDR3 contains 13 residues. The CDR3 sequence: CASSLKGGDEQFF. In nucleotides, the CDR3 is TGTGCCAGCAGCTTAAAAGGGGGAGATGAGCAGTTCTTC.

There are many counts of this clonotype. As DNA, the CDR3 is TGTGCCAGCAGCTTAGCTACAGGGTTCAACACTGAAGCTTTCTTT. Translation: CASSLATGFNTEAFF. V gene TRBV7-9 combines with J gene TRBJ1-1; TRBD1 is a possible D gene (6 bases). The CDR3 has 15 amino acids. Germline loops: CDR1 SEHNR, CDR2 FQNEAQ (reference sequence). The V gene lost 0 bases and the J gene lost 2 bases, with 10 bases spanning the gap. Together with reference TRBV7-9 and TRBJ1-1, the CDR3 gives the full variable domain: DTGVSQNPRHKITKRGQNVTFRCDPISEHNRLYWYRQTLGQGPEFLTYFQNEAQLEKSRLLSDRFSAERPKGSFSTLEIQRTEQGDSAMYLCASSLATGFNTEAFFGQGTRLTVV.